Sequencing of this T cell receptor (beta chain) was carried out in a study of cytomegalovirus exposure and HLA in healthy donors. About the study: A prior study identified over 100 million unique TCR beta sequences from some 180 million T cells.

Study observations and caveats: Analyses of presence/absence relied on an assumption of roughly uniform sequencing depth across donors. Exclusion applied to some V segments, including TRBV6-2 and TRBV6-3, as they were indistinguishable. Most TCRs appeared rarely, but some public TCRs recurred in many donors.

The germline V gene has CDR1 LNHDA and CDR2 SQIVND (reference sequence). V shed 4 bases, J shed 5 bases, and the junction held 11 bases outside the gene matches. There are 16 residues in the CDR3. About this clone itself: Antigen: not known.

PCR employed 60 Vbeta and 13 Jbeta primers. This table comes from immunoSEQ multiplex PCR, and its TCRdb copy is limited to in-frame clones, with some not included. Of 150,000 to 200,000 clones listed, 70% to 85% were seen once; the top ten hold approximately 6.5%. This TCR was recovered from a man in his fifties in good health and CMV-seropositive. This sequence joins TRBV19 and TRBJ2-1, with 7 bases matching TRBD2. Material for sequencing was PBMCs. CDR3 nucleotides: TGTGCCAGTAGTAAGAAACGGGGAGGGATCAACAATGAGCAGTTCTTC. Translation: CASSKKRGGINNEQFF.